What follows are 27 T cell receptor beta chains derived from one specimen sequenced in a study of cytomegalovirus exposure and HLA in healthy donors. PCR employed 60 Vbeta and 13 Jbeta primers. The method was immunoSEQ multiplex PCR; TCRdb's version includes in-frame clones alone and lacks a portion of them. The sample contains 130,000 or so clones, roughly 73% of which appear only once. The sample comprised PBMCs. Every receptor here comes from a male donor in good health and CMV-seronegative.

This clone appeared once. In DNA form, the CDR3 reads TGCGCCAGCAGCCGAGGGTCGGCAGCCCGCCGCACAGATACGCAGTATTTT. It is translated as CASSRGSAARRTDTQYF. The J gene is TRBJ2-3, the V gene TRBV4-3; tentatively, D is TRBD2 (5 bases). Trimming took 4 bases from V and 1 from J, leaving 18 bases between them. Germline V gives CDR1 LGHNA, CDR2 YSLEER. The CDR3 is 17 amino acids.

This sequence joins TRBV10-3 and TRBJ1-5, with 7 bases matching TRBD1. J was trimmed by 3 bases and V by 3 bases; bases with no gene match: 5. CDR1 and CDR2 (germline): ENHRY, SYGVKD. This CDR3 is 15 amino acids long. The CDR3 spells CAISDTGEDNQPQHF. CDR3 sequence (DNA): TGTGCCATCAGTGACACAGGGGAGGACAATCAGCCCCAGCATTTT.

The J gene is TRBJ2-3, the V gene TRBV7-9; unclear D gene. The CDR3 spans 11 residues. The germline CDR1 and CDR2 sequences are SEHNR and FQNEAQ (reference sequence). The ends were cut back, 3 bases at V and 6 bases at J, with 4 bases in the middle. CDR3 in DNA: TGTGCCAGCAGCTTGAGTGATACGCAGTATTTT. Translation gives CASSLSDTQYF. The whole variable domain, remainder taken from reference TRBV7-9 and TRBJ2-3, is DTGVSQNPRHKITKRGQNVTFRCDPISEHNRLYWYRQTLGQGPEFLTYFQNEAQLEKSRLLSDRFSAERPKGSFSTLEIQRTEQGDSAMYLCASSLSDTQYFGPGTRLTVL.

V is TRBV6-5 and J is TRBJ2-1; possibly TRBD2 for D (7 bases). V gave up 6 bases and J gave up 6 bases, with 15 bases separating them. Per the germline V gene, CDR1 is MNHEY and CDR2 is SVGAGI. This CDR3 is 14 amino acids long. The CDR3 DNA reads as TGTGCCAGCAGCCGACTAGCAGGGGCCAATGAGCAGTTCTTC. This gives the protein CASSRLAGANEQFF.

A single count supports this clone. The chain links TRBV10-3 to TRBJ2-3; 12 nucleotides align to TRBD1. The CDR3 is 17 amino acids. V shed 0 bases, J shed 1 base, and the junction held 2 bases outside the gene matches. Germline CDR1 ENHRY, CDR2 SYGVKD. The CDR3 nucleotides read TGTGCCATCAGTGAGTCGGGACAGGGGGCTGGCACAGATACGCAGTATTTT. Translation: CAISESGQGAGTDTQYF.

This clone was seen just once. V is TRBV5-1 and J is TRBJ1-2; TRBD1 might be the D (6 bases). The CDR3 is made up of 14 amino acids. The V end lost 0 bases, the J end lost 7 bases, and 13 bases lay between the germline ends. CDR1 SGHRS and CDR2 YFSETQ come from the germline V gene. CDR3 loop: CASSLGQGSGGYTF. The CDR3 DNA is TGCGCCAGCAGCTTGGGGCAGGGGAGTGGTGGCTACACCTTC.

V and J are TRBV10-3 and TRBJ1-2; TRBD1 might be the D (6 bases). The CDR3 spans 15 residues. The germline CDR1 and CDR2 sequences are ENHRY and SYGVKD. V was shortened by 2 bases and J by 8 bases, with 18 bases between the two germline ends. DNA for the CDR3: TGTGCCATCAGTGAGACCCCGGGACAACTGGAGGGCTACACCTTC. Residues: CAISETPGQLEGYTF.

This clone was seen a handful of times. This chain connects TRBV5-1 to TRBJ2-1, with 9 bases fitting TRBD1. The CDR3 length is 14 residues. Germline V gene sequence: CDR1 SGHRS, CDR2 YFSETQ. V dropped 1 base and J dropped 8; count of bases not matched to a gene: 4. The CDR3 loop is CASSLNRGLDEQFF. DNA of the CDR3: TGCGCCAGCAGCTTGAACAGGGGGCTCGATGAGCAGTTCTTC.

V usage is TRBV5-1 and J usage is TRBJ1-2, with 10 positions matching TRBD1. In germline, CDR1 is SGHRS, CDR2 YFSETQ. Unmatched junction bases numbered 3, after V lost 2 bases and J lost 2 bases. CDR3 length equals 15 residues. The CDR3 reads CASSLGQGGNYGYTF. CDR3 nucleotide sequence: TGCGCCAGCAGCTTAGGACAGGGGGGGAACTATGGCTACACCTTC.

CDR3 sequence reads: CASSIAGGSSYEQYF. In DNA form, the CDR3 reads TGTGCCAGCAGCATAGCGGGGGGCAGCTCCTACGAGCAGTACTTC. The chain is built from TRBV6-5 and TRBJ2-7; 10 bases are a match to TRBD2. V was clipped by 6 bases and J by 0 bases; unmatched bases: 5. The CDR3 has 15 amino acids. The germline V gene encodes CDR1 MNHEY and CDR2 SVGAGI.

This clone was recorded only once. This chain connects TRBV18 to TRBJ2-5; 7 nucleotides agree with TRBD1. V dropped 0 bases and J dropped 1; count of bases not matched to a gene: 8. Looked up from germline, CDR1 is KGHSH and CDR2 is LQKENI. This CDR3 has 17 amino acids. The CDR3 here is CASSPPSQNRGQETQYF. The CDR3 region has the DNA TGTGCCAGCTCACCACCGAGTCAAAACAGGGGCCAAGAGACCCAGTACTTC.

This clone was picked up a small number of times. The CDR3 protein is CASSLAQASGYNEQFF. Here the CDR3 DNA reads TGTGCCAGCAGCTTAGCGCAGGCTAGCGGGTACAATGAGCAGTTCTTC. This chain connects TRBV7-2 to TRBJ2-1, with 8 bases aligning to TRBD2. The CDR3 has 16 amino acids. The V gene's germline CDR1 is SGHTA and CDR2 FQGNSA. Trimming at V came to 0 bases and at J to 4 bases, leaving 5 bases not matched to a gene.

The gene calls are TRBV7-8 and TRBJ2-7; possible D gene TRBD2, 6 bases. This CDR3 spans 13 amino acids. V was shortened by 4 bases and J by 5 bases, with 12 bases between the two germline ends. Germline loops: CDR1 SGHVS, CDR2 FQNEAQ. CDR3 DNA: TGTGCCAGCAGCTCTTCGGAGGGCCACGAGCAGTACTTC. It yields the protein CASSSSEGHEQYF.

The chain recombines TRBV30 with TRBJ2-5; the D gene is possibly TRBD1 (6 bases). Trimming removed 4 bases at V and 2 bases at J, with 11 bases between. CDR3 length: 13 residues. The germline V gene encodes CDR1 GTSNPN and CDR2 SVGIG (reference sequence). CDR3 sequence: CAWNSGTQETQYF. CDR3 bases: TGTGCCTGGAACTCCGGGACACAAGAGACCCAGTACTTC. Variable domain in full (rest from reference TRBV30 and TRBJ2-5): SQTIHQWPATLVQPVGSPLSLECTVEGTSNPNLYWYRQAAGRGLQLLFYSVGIGQISSEVPQNLSASRPQDRQFILSSKKLLLSDSGFYLCAWNSGTQETQYFGPGTRLLVL.

V gene TRBV7-2 combines with J gene TRBJ2-7, with 12 nucleotides matching TRBD1. Germline V lookup: CDR1 SGHTA, CDR2 FQGNSA. This CDR3 has 15 residues. V lost 6 bases, J lost 2 bases, and 5 bases stayed unmatched. CDR3 coding DNA: TGTGCCAGCAGTTATGGGACAGGGGGCACCTACGAGCAGTACTTC. Protein product: CASSYGTGGTYEQYF.

This chain uses TRBV7-9 with TRBJ2-5; D is possibly TRBD1 (7 bases). The J call may be wrong; the DNA end is better matched by TRBJ2-7. CDR3 length equals 14 residues. Looked up from germline, CDR1 is SEHNR and CDR2 is FQNEAQ (reference sequence). CDR3 loop: CASSLGQGGYEQYF. CDR3 sequence (DNA): TGTGCCAGCAGCTTAGGGCAGGGGGGCTACGAGCAGTACTTC.

This clone has a single count. This chain joins TRBV5-1 and TRBJ1-4; D possibly corresponds to TRBD1 (6 bases). Looked up from germline, CDR1 is SGHRS and CDR2 is YFSETQ. The CDR3 covers 14 residues. Trimming left V 2 bases short and J 2 bases short, with 7 bases between. The CDR3 region has the DNA TGCGCCAGCAGCTTTACAGGGACTAATGAAAAACTGTTTTTT. As protein: CASSFTGTNEKLFF. The full variable domain, completed using reference TRBV5-1 and TRBJ1-4, is KAGVTQTPRYLIKTRGQQVTLSCSPISGHRSVSWYQQTPGQGLQFLFEYFSETQRNKGNFPGRFSGRQFSNSRSEMNVSTLELGDSALYLCASSFTGTNEKLFFGSGTQLSVL.

This chain links TRBV4-2 with TRBJ2-3, with a weak D call TRBD2 (6 bases). Trimming removed 7 bases from V and 0 bases from J, with 14 bases in between. CDR1 and CDR2 (germline): LGHNA, YNFKEQ. There are 15 residues in the CDR3. CDR3 bases: TGTGCCAGCAACCTACTAGGAGGGAGCACAGATACGCAGTATTTT. Amino acid sequence: CASNLLGGSTDTQYF.

The chain joins TRBV7-9 to TRBJ2-7, with D possibly TRBD2 on 6 matching bases. The CDR3 covers 15 residues. Germline CDR1 and CDR2: SEHNR and FQNEAQ (reference sequence). Trimming pared 2 bases from V and 6 bases from J, leaving 17 bases between. The CDR3 DNA reads TGTGCCAGCAGCTTAATGGGGATGAGGGACTTCGAGCAGTACTTC. Protein: CASSLMGMRDFEQYF.

The V and J genes are TRBV5-8 and TRBJ2-3; 12 bases are a match to TRBD2. Germline-derived CDR1 and CDR2 are SGHTS and YDEGEE. The CDR3 loop spans 18 amino acids. J gave up 2 bases and V 0 bases, and 7 bases lay outside the gene matches. CDR3 loop: CASSLALAGGGHTDTQYF. The DNA of the CDR3 is TGTGCCAGCAGCTTGGCGCTAGCGGGGGGGGGCCACACAGATACGCAGTATTTT.

The table lists this clone with a count of one. The chain is built from TRBV27 and TRBJ2-2; TRBD1 is a possible D gene (5 bases). CDR1 and CDR2 (germline): MNHEY, SMNVEV (reference sequence). This CDR3 has 15 amino acids. The V gene lost 3 bases and the J gene lost 1 base, with 9 bases spanning the gap. The CDR3 DNA is TGTGCCAGCAGTTTTTATCAGGGGAACACCGGGGAGCTGTTTTTT. It yields the protein CASSFYQGNTGELFF.

The chain combines TRBV7-2 with TRBJ1-2; D is ambiguous. The CDR3 has 12 amino acids. CDR1 is SGHTA and CDR2 is FQGNSA in the germline V gene. V dropped 6 bases and J dropped 2 bases, with 7 bases sitting between them. The CDR3 loop is CASSPLNYGYTF. The CDR3, as DNA: TGTGCCAGCAGTCCTTTAAACTATGGCTACACCTTC.

This clone showed up just a few times. The genes are TRBV27 and TRBJ2-7; a possible D gene is TRBD2 (5 bases). CDR1 and CDR2 (germline): MNHEY, SMNVEV (reference sequence). The V end was cut by 0 bases, the J end by 5 bases, with 14 bases between. The CDR3 sequence is 15 residues long. The CDR3 loop reads CASSLSGTGLDEQYF. In DNA form, the CDR3 reads TGTGCCAGCAGTTTATCGGGCACGGGGTTGGACGAGCAGTACTTC.

The chain recombines TRBV4-1 with TRBJ2-7; D may be TRBD1 (5 bases). This CDR3 contains 15 residues. Deletions cut 4 bases from V and 2 bases from J, with 15 bases between. Per germline, CDR1 MGHRA and CDR2 YSYEKL. CDR3 region: CASSLGPTGTYEQYF. DNA of the CDR3: TGCGCCAGCAGCCTGGGCCCCACAGGCACCTACGAGCAGTACTTC.

The chain couples TRBV15 to TRBJ2-2; 7 bases map to TRBD2. The length of the CDR3 is 17 residues. J lost 0 bases, V lost 1 base, and 5 bases had no gene match. Germline CDR1 LNHNV, CDR2 YYDKDF (reference sequence). The CDR3 coding sequence is TGTGCCACCAGCAGAGGTCTGGGGGGGTCGAACACCGGGGAGCTGTTTTTT. This encodes CATSRGLGGSNTGELFF.

This chain uses TRBV7-9 with TRBJ1-5; 8 bases line up with TRBD1. The CDR3 is 17 residues long. The V gene's germline CDR1 is SEHNR and CDR2 FQNEAQ (reference sequence). V gave up 0 bases and J gave up 3 bases; unmatched junction bases: 7. The DNA of the CDR3 is TGTGCCAGCAGCTTAGCCCTCGGACAGGGTTTCAATCAGCCCCAGCATTTT. The encoded protein is CASSLALGQGFNQPQHF.

The genes are TRBV5-6 and TRBJ2-3; TRBD2 agrees at 12 bases. Germline CDR1 reads SGHDT; CDR2 reads YYEEEE. The ends lost 4 bases at V and 3 bases at J; junction bases unmatched: 3. The CDR3 covers 15 residues. This CDR3 is CASSAGTSGTDTQYF. The CDR3 DNA sequence: TGTGCCAGCAGCGCCGGGACTAGCGGGACAGATACGCAGTATTTT. Looking up the rest from reference TRBV5-6 and TRBJ2-3 gives the full variable domain: DAGVTQSPTHLIKTRGQQVTLRCSPKSGHDTVSWYQQALGQGPQFIFQYYEEEERQRGNFPDRFSGHQFPNYSSELNVNALLLGDSALYLCASSAGTSGTDTQYFGPGTRLTVL.